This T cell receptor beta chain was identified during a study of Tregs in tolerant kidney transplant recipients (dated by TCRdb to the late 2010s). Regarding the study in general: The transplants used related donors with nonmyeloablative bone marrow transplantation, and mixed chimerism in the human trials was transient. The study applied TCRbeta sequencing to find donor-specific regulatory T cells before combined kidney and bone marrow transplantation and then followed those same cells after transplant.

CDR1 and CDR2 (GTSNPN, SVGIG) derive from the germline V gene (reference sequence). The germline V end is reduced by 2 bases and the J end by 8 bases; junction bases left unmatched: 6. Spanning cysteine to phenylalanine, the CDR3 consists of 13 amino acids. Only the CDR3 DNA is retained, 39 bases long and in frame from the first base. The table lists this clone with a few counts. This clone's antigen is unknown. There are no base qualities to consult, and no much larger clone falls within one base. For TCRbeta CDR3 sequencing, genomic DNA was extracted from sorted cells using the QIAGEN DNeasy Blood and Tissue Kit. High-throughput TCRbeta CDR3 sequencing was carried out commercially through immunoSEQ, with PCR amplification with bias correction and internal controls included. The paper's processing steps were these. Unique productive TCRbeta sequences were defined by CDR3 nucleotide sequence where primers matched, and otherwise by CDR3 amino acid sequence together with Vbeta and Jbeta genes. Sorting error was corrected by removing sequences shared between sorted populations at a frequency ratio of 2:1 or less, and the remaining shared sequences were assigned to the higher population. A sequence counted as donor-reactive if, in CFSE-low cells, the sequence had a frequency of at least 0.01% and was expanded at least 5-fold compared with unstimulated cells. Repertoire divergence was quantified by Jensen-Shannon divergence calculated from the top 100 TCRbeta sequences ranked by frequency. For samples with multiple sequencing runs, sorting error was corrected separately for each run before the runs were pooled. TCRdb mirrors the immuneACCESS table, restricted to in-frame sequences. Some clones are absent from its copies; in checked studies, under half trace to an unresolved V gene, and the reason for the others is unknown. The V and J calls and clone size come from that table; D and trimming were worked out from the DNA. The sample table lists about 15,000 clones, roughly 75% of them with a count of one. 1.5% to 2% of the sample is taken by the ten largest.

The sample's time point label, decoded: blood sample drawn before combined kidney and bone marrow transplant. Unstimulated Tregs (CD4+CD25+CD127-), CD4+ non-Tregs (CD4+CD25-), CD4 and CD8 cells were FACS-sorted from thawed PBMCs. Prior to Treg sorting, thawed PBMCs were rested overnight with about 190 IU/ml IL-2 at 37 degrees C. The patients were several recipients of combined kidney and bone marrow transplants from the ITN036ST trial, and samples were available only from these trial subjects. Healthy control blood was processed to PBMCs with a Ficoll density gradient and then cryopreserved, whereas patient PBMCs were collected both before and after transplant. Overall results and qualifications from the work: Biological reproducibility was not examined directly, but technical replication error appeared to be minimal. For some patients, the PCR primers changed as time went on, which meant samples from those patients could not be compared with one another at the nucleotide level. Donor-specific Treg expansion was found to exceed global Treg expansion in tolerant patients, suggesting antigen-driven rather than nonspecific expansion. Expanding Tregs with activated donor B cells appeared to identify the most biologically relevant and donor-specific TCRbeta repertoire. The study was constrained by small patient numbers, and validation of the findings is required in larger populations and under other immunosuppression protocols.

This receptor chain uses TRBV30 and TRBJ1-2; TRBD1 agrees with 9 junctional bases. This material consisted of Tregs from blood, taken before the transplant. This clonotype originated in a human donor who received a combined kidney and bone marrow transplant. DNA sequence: TGTGCCTGGAGTAAACAGGGGGCGCGAGGCTACACCTTC. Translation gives CAWSKQGARGYTF.